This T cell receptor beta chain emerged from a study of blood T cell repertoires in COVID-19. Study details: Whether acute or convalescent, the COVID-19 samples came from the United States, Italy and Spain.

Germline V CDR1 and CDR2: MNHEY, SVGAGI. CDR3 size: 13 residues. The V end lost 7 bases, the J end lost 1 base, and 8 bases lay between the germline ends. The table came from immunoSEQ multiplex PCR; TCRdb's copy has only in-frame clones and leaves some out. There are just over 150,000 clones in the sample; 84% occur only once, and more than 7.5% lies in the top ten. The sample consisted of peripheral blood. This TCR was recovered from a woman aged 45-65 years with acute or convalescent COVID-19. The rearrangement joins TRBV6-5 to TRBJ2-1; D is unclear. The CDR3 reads CASKESSYNEQFF. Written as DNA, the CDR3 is TGTGCCAGCAAAGAGTCTTCCTACAATGAGCAGTTCTTC.